The rows below give T cell receptor beta chains drawn from one sample of a study of shared clonotypes between healthy human individuals. The repertoire was sequenced with immunoSEQ multiplex PCR; TCRdb's copy has only in-frame clones and lacks some. Of 2 million to 3 million clones in the sample, under 95% are singletons; the top ten hold roughly 0.36%. Sequencing was performed on naive CD4+ T cells from PBMCs. These receptors were taken from a man between 18 and 35 years old in good health. Some clones in this sample may be carry-over from other donors' samples. Both conserved end residues are part of each CDR3. The D gene is left open where the match is weak. Only some rows state a clone size, as once, few, many or a class for expanded clones.

TGTGCCAGCAGCTTGGGGGGGAGCCTCGGCGTCACCGGGGAGCTGTTTTTT,CASSLGGSLGVTGELFF,TRBV11-3,-,TRBJ2-2,TRBD2
TGTGCCAGCAGCCCCGGGACAGGGTATGAGCAGTACTTC,CASSPGTGYEQYF,TRBV28,-,TRBJ2-7,TRBD1
TGTGCCAGTACGTCCGCCGGGGACCATGAAGCTTTCTTT,CASTSAGDHEAFF,TRBV19,-,TRBJ1-1,-
TGTGCCAGCAGTTCCGCCAGTCGGTGGGGAAGGAACACTGAAGCTTTCTTT,CASSSASRWGRNTEAFF,TRBV28,-,TRBJ1-1,-
TGTGCCAGCGGGGGGGCGGGGGTCGCCCTATTCGAGCAGTACTTC,CASGGAGVALFEQYF,TRBV2,-,TRBJ2-7,-
TGTGCCAGCAGACAAAACAGGGTTAACGGCAATCAGCCCCAGCATTTT,CASRQNRVNGNQPQHF,TRBV2,-,TRBJ1-5,-
TGTGCCAGCAGTGAAAGGGGTGGACACTACGAGCAGTACTTC,CASSERGGHYEQYF,TRBV6-1,-,TRBJ2-7,-
TGTGCCAGCAGCTACCGCATTGGGGGGACCTACAATGAGCAGTTCTTC,CASSYRIGGTYNEQFF,TRBV14,-,TRBJ2-1,-
TGTGCCAGCAGCTTAGGGCAGTCTGCGGGCAACCAAGAGACCCAGTACTTC,CASSLGQSAGNQETQYF,TRBV11-2,-,TRBJ2-5,-
TGTGCCAGCAACGGATCACCTACATACGAGCAGTACTTC,CASNGSPTYEQYF,TRBV28,-,TRBJ2-7,-
TGTGCCAGCAGCTTGGGGGGCTATGGCTACACCTTC,CASSLGGYGYTF,TRBV5-6,-,TRBJ1-2,-
TGTGCCAGTGGAGGACAGGGGCAGCCGTTGAGCAATCAGCCCCAGCATTTT,CASGGQGQPLSNQPQHF,TRBV19,-,TRBJ1-5,TRBD1
TGCGCCAGCTCCAAGGACGGCACAGATACGCAGTATTTT,CASSKDGTDTQYF,TRBV10-1,-,TRBJ2-3,-
TGCAGTGCCTATGCGAATGAGCAGTTCTTC,CSAYANEQFF,TRBV20-1,-,TRBJ2-1,-
TGCAGCGTTGTCTCGGGAGACACTGAAGCTTTCTTT,CSVVSGDTEAFF,TRBV29-1,-,TRBJ1-1,-
TGTGCCAGCAGCGCCTACGGGACTAGCGGGAGCTACGAGCAGTACTTC,CASSAYGTSGSYEQYF,TRBV9,-,TRBJ2-7,TRBD2
TGTGCCAGCAGTCAGGGCCCCGAGCAGTACTTC,CASSQGPEQYF,TRBV27,-,TRBJ2-7,-
TGCGCCAGCAGCTCCCTAGCGGGAGAAGAGACCCAGTACTTC,CASSSLAGEETQYF,TRBV5-1,-,TRBJ2-5,TRBD2
TGTGCCACTGAGGGCGACCAAGAGACCCAGTACTTC,CATEGDQETQYF,TRBV10-3,-,TRBJ2-5,-
TGTGCCAGCTCTCGACGGGAGCAGTACTTC,CASSRREQYF,TRBV18,-,TRBJ2-7,-
TGTGCCAGCAGTTTAGCGACAGGGACCCAAGAGACCCAGTACTTC,CASSLATGTQETQYF,TRBV28,-,TRBJ2-5,TRBD1
TGTGCCAGCAGGGCCCTATTTTCCGAAGAGACCCAGTACTTC,CASRALFSEETQYF,TRBV27,-,TRBJ2-5,-
TGTGCCAGTAGCCGAAGTCGAGAGATAACCCTCTACGAGCAGTACTTC,CASSRSREITLYEQYF,TRBV19,-,TRBJ2-7,-
TGTGCCAGCAGCCCCTGGGGGGTCCTGAACACTGAAGCTTTCTTT,CASSPWGVLNTEAFF,TRBV7-2,-,TRBJ1-1,-
TGTGCCAGCACCACATACGGCTTTAGCAATCAGCCCCAGCATTTT,CASTTYGFSNQPQHF,TRBV2,-,TRBJ1-5,-
TGTGCCAGCAGCCCCGGACAGGGTTCCAACACTGAAGCTTTCTTT,CASSPGQGSNTEAFF,TRBV7-9,few,TRBJ1-1,TRBD1
TGTGCCAGCAGTTACGGCAGTTATGAGCAGTTCTTC,CASSYGSYEQFF,TRBV6-6,-,TRBJ2-1,-
TGCAGCGTTGAAGGGACAGGCACAAAAGAGACCCAGTACTTC,CSVEGTGTKETQYF,TRBV29-1,-,TRBJ2-5,TRBD1
TGTGCCAGCAGTTTCGCGGGCTACGAGCAGTACTTC,CASSFAGYEQYF,TRBV25-1,-,TRBJ2-7,-
TGTGCCAGTCCTACTGACACAGATACGCAGTATTTT,CASPTDTDTQYF,TRBV7-3,once,TRBJ2-3,-
TGCGCCAGCAGATCCCGCCGGGACTCCCAAGAGACCCAGTACTTC,CASRSRRDSQETQYF,TRBV5-1,-,TRBJ2-5,-
TGCGCCAGCAGCTTGGGAGGGGGAACCGGGGAGCTGTTTTTT,CASSLGGGTGELFF,TRBV5-1,few,TRBJ2-2,-
TGTGCCAGCTCACCACTGGGCAATGAGCAGTTCTTC,CASSPLGNEQFF,TRBV18,-,TRBJ2-1,-
TGTGCCAGCAGTGAAGGTTTGGACACTGAAGCTTTCTTT,CASSEGLDTEAFF,TRBV2,once,TRBJ1-1,-